Following are 28 T cell receptor beta chains from one sample sequenced in a study of beta chain features in type 1 diabetes. Expressed TCRB transcripts were sequenced because the isolated RNA had all been reverse transcribed beforehand. Only in-frame clones appear in the TCRdb table, and some are missing; sequencing was by immunoSEQ multiplex PCR. The table has roughly 380,000 clones, roughly a fifth seen once; the top ten hold under 0.05%. Sequencing was carried out using naive CD4+ T cells from blood. The receptors originated from a woman between 18 and 29 years old in good health.

This clone has only a few counts. The V and J genes are TRBV25-1 and TRBJ1-2, with 9 bases fitting TRBD1. Germline V lookup: CDR1 MGHDK, CDR2 SYGVNS. Germline trimming cut 8 bases from V and 4 bases from J; bases unmatched to any gene: 5. This CDR3 is built from 13 residues. CDR3 protein: CASRGQGSYGYTF. In DNA, the CDR3 is TGTGCCAGCCGAGGACAGGGGTCCTATGGCTACACCTTC.

The chain combines TRBV10-3 with TRBJ2-3, with 8 bases that match TRBD1. The trim removed 7 bases at V and 4 bases at J, leaving 7 bases unmatched. The germline V gene encodes CDR1 ENHRY and CDR2 SYGVKD. The CDR3 has 14 residues. The CDR3 sequence: CAIKRQGTADTQYF. The CDR3 nucleotides read TGTGCCATCAAGAGACAGGGGACGGCAGATACGCAGTATTTT.

This clone was seen more than once but under ten times. The chain joins TRBV12-5 to TRBJ2-1; tentatively, D is TRBD2 (6 bases). From germline, CDR1 is LGHNT and CDR2 FRNRAP. The length of the CDR3 is 15 residues. V lost 5 bases and J 0 bases, leaving 11 bases between the germline ends. The CDR3, as DNA: TGTGCTAGTGGTCTCCGGGGGAGCTCCTACAATGAGCAGTTCTTC. Translating gives CASGLRGSSYNEQFF.

This clone was counted a single time. This chain joins TRBV15 and TRBJ1-2; 8 bases line up with TRBD1. J was trimmed by 7 bases and V by 6 bases; bases with no gene match: 16. The CDR3 length is 16 residues. Germline loops: CDR1 LNHNV, CDR2 YYDKDF (reference sequence). Here the CDR3 DNA reads TGTGCCACCAGAGGACTTGGAGGCAGGGGGCCGGTTGGCTACACCTTC. This codes for CATRGLGGRGPVGYTF.

This rearrangement joins TRBV2 to TRBJ2-2, with D perhaps matching TRBD1 (5 bases). Trimming took off 7 bases at V and 4 bases at J, with 10 bases between the two ends. This CDR3 has 13 residues. Germline CDR1 and CDR2: SNHLY and FYNNEI. The CDR3 nucleotides read TGTGCCAGCAACCGACAGTCCACCGGGGAGCTGTTTTTT. Protein: CASNRQSTGELFF. The variable domain in full, completed from reference TRBV2 and TRBJ2-2, reads EPEVTQTPSHQVTQMGQEVILRCVPISNHLYFYWYRQILGQKVEFLVSFYNNEISEKSEIFDDQFSVERPDGSNFTLKIRSTKLEDSAMYFCASNRQSTGELFFGEGSRLTVL.

This clone was seen only a few times. Other DNA sequences in this specimen translate into the identical CDR3. The chain joins TRBV10-3 to TRBJ2-7; D remains ambiguous. V lost 4 bases and J 0 bases, leaving 4 bases between the germline ends. Germline lookup yields CDR1 ENHRY and CDR2 SYGVKD. The CDR3 covers 12 residues. CDR3 DNA: TGTGCCATCAGTGGTAACTCCTACGAGCAGTACTTC. This encodes CAISGNSYEQYF.

V usage is TRBV9 and J usage is TRBJ2-3; TRBD2 agrees at 8 bases. The germline CDR1 and CDR2 sequences are SGDLS and YYNGEE. V dropped 0 bases and J dropped 7; count of bases not matched to a gene: 10. The CDR3 has 16 residues. The DNA of the CDR3 is TGTGCCAGCAGCGTAGAGACAAGCGGGAGAGGAAATACGCAGTATTTT. Protein: CASSVETSGRGNTQYF.

The sample holds a few counts of this clone. This sequence joins TRBV14 and TRBJ2-7; D is unresolved. The CDR3 has 11 amino acids. V gave up 4 bases and J gave up 5 bases, with 6 bases separating them. From germline, CDR1 is SGHDN and CDR2 FVKESK. The CDR3 nucleotides read TGTGCCAGCAGCCGAAGAGACGAGCAGTACTTC. It codes for CASSRRDEQYF.

V is TRBV6-1 and J is TRBJ1-5; D gene unclear. Germline V gene sequence: CDR1 MNHNS, CDR2 SASEGT. This CDR3 has 16 amino acids. The ends were cut back, 0 bases at V and 10 bases at J, with 19 bases in the middle. The CDR3 protein is CASSEATTGRWNPQHF. The CDR3 DNA sequence: TGTGCCAGCAGTGAAGCGACGACTGGAAGATGGAACCCCCAGCATTTT.

This chain uses TRBV27 with TRBJ1-2; 10 bases line up with TRBD1. The CDR3 has 14 amino acids. V gave up 6 bases and J gave up 5 bases; unmatched junction bases: 6. Germline-derived CDR1 and CDR2 are MNHEY and SMNVEV (reference sequence). CDR3 coding DNA: TGTGCCAGCAGCCGGGACAGGGGCCTTTATGGCTACACCTTC. The encoded protein is CASSRDRGLYGYTF.

The chain combines TRBV7-2 with TRBJ2-7; TRBD1 might be the D (6 bases). Trimming removed 3 bases at V and 4 bases at J, with 10 bases between. Germline V gene lookup returns CDR1 SGHTA and CDR2 FQGNSA. This CDR3 has 13 amino acids. Here the CDR3 reads CASSFDRQYEQYF. The CDR3 DNA is TGTGCCAGCAGCTTTGACAGGCAATACGAGCAGTACTTC.

V usage is TRBV14 and J usage is TRBJ1-5; D is possibly TRBD1 (5 bases). This CDR3 is 15 amino acids long. V was trimmed by 4 bases and J by 4 bases, leaving 14 bases between them. Germline CDR1 SGHDN, CDR2 FVKESK. The CDR3 nucleotides read TGTGCCAGCAGCCGAAGTGGGGCAGGTAATCAGCCCCAGCATTTT. This gives the protein CASSRSGAGNQPQHF.

The CDR3 loop reads CASSPLGTTDTQYF. The CDR3 region has the DNA TGTGCCAGCAGCCCCCTAGGAACGACAGATACGCAGTATTTT. The V gene is TRBV9, the J gene TRBJ2-3; D ambiguous. The CDR3 is 14 amino acids. Germline CDR1 SGDLS, CDR2 YYNGEE. V shed 4 bases and J shed 3 bases, with 12 bases lying between them.

The chain links TRBV30 to TRBJ2-5, with D possibly TRBD1 on 6 matching bases. The CDR3 consists of 16 residues. Germline assignment: CDR1 GTSNPN and CDR2 SVGIG (reference sequence). V was cut by 2 bases and J by 5 bases, with 21 bases left in between. In DNA form, the CDR3 reads TGTGCCTGGAGTTCTGTATTGACAGGTACCTGGGAGACCCAGTACTTC. Translation gives CAWSSVLTGTWETQYF.

This clone was detected only a few times. The chain couples TRBV6-6 to TRBJ1-2, with TRBD1 identical over 9 bases. This CDR3 has 14 residues. Germline trimming cut 6 bases from V and 1 base from J; bases unmatched to any gene: 3. CDR1 is MNHNY, CDR2 SVGAGI, per germline (reference sequence). The DNA for the CDR3 is TGTGCCAGCAGCAGGGGACAGGGTAACTATGGCTACACCTTC. This sequence encodes CASSRGQGNYGYTF.

This clone was seen a handful of times. The rearrangement links TRBV9 to TRBJ1-2; D is undetermined. The CDR3 spans 15 residues. Germline-derived CDR1 and CDR2 are SGDLS and YYNGEE. Trimming took off 4 bases at V and 4 bases at J, with 17 bases between the two ends. CDR3 coding DNA: TGTGCCAGCAGCCCGACGGTCCGGGGTGTCTATGGCTACACCTTC. Encoded protein: CASSPTVRGVYGYTF.

This chain links TRBV4-1 with TRBJ2-1; 7 bases align to TRBD2. CDR1 and CDR2 (germline): MGHRA, YSYEKL. The CDR3 consists of 17 residues. Trimming cost V 3 bases and J 4 bases; bases outside gene matches: 12. CDR3 bases: TGCGCCAGCAGCCAGACTGGGTGGGAGGGCCCTTACAATGAGCAGTTCTTC. It yields the protein CASSQTGWEGPYNEQFF.

The V gene is TRBV5-8, the J gene TRBJ2-6, with unresolved D. CDR1 is SGHTS and CDR2 is YDEGEE in the germline V gene. This CDR3 is built from 13 residues. Trimming took off 10 bases at V and 3 bases at J, with 11 bases between the two ends. The CDR3 region is CALASVGANVLTF. CDR3 nucleotides: TGTGCCCTCGCCAGTGTTGGGGCCAACGTCCTGACTTTC.

A few counts support this clone. The chain links TRBV4-1 to TRBJ2-7, with 8 bases aligning to TRBD1. This CDR3 spans 16 amino acids. Germline values: CDR1 MGHRA, CDR2 YSYEKL. The V and J ends lost 3 bases and 1 base, in that order; junction bases with no gene match: 8. Here the CDR3 reads CASSHPLDRESYEQYF. As DNA, the CDR3 is TGCGCCAGCAGCCACCCCCTGGACAGGGAGTCCTACGAGCAGTACTTC.

This clone was observed a few times. This chain joins TRBV5-4 and TRBJ2-7, with D unresolved. The CDR3 consists of 16 residues. In germline, CDR1 is SGHNT, CDR2 YYREEE (reference sequence). The germline V and J ends were trimmed by 3 bases and 5 bases, with 21 bases remaining between them. The CDR3, as DNA: TGTGCCAGCAGCTGGAACCTCGGCCCTCCCCAGGACGAGCAGTACTTC. Translating gives CASSWNLGPPQDEQYF. Complete variable domain (other parts from reference TRBV5-4 and TRBJ2-7): ETGVTQSPTHLIKTRGQQVTLRCSSQSGHNTVSWYQQALGQGPQFIFQYYREEENGRGNFPPRFSGLQFPNYSSELNVNALELDDSALYLCASSWNLGPPQDEQYFGPGTRLTVT.

This clone was detected a few times. The gene calls are TRBV4-1 and TRBJ2-1; TRBD1 matches at 10 bases. CDR1 and CDR2 (germline): MGHRA, YSYEKL. V lost 4 bases, J lost 7 bases, and 10 bases stayed unmatched. CDR3 size: 16 residues. The CDR3 region is CASSPRGTGVRNEQFF. DNA of the CDR3: TGCGCCAGCAGCCCCCGGGGGACAGGGGTACGTAATGAGCAGTTCTTC.

The chain has TRBV4-1 and TRBJ2-7; 9 positions agree with TRBD1. The length of the CDR3 is 16 residues. After removal of 6 bases from V and 5 bases from J, the junction contained 14 bases not matched to a gene. CDR1 is MGHRA, CDR2 YSYEKL, per germline. The CDR3 coding sequence is TGCGCCAGCAGACAGGGGGCAAAGTCTTACACCCACGAGCAGTACTTC. Translation: CASRQGAKSYTHEQYF.

V usage is TRBV5-4 and J usage is TRBJ2-2; 8 positions match TRBD2. Per the germline V gene, CDR1 is SGHNT and CDR2 is YYREEE (reference sequence). The CDR3 is made up of 15 amino acids. The V segment lost 3 bases and the J segment 3 bases; nucleotides outside the gene matches: 4. The DNA for the CDR3 is TGTGCCAGCAGCTCCGGGGGGGGAGACACCGGGGAGCTGTTTTTT. Amino acids: CASSSGGGDTGELFF.

This clone has only a few counts. The chain uses TRBV11-2 and TRBJ2-1; D perhaps matches TRBD2 (6 bases). Germline values: CDR1 SGHAT, CDR2 FQNNGV. Trimming left V 5 bases short and J 7 bases short, with 18 bases between. This CDR3 contains 15 residues. This chain's CDR3 is CASSVTEGLGNEQFF. For the CDR3, the DNA is TGTGCCAGCAGCGTAACGGAGGGCCTGGGGAATGAGCAGTTCTTC.

This clone turned up a few times. This chain joins TRBV30 and TRBJ2-4; possible D gene TRBD1, 5 bases. The V gene's germline CDR1 is GTSNPN and CDR2 SVGIG (reference sequence). This CDR3 has 13 residues. The germline V and J ends were trimmed by 2 bases and 1 base, with 6 bases remaining between them. The CDR3 DNA reads TGTGCCTGGAGTAAGGGGGCCAAAAACATTCAGTACTTC. Translated, it gives CAWSKGAKNIQYF.

There are a few counts of this clone. V is TRBV7-9 and J is TRBJ1-4, with 9 bases that match TRBD1. The ends lost 5 bases at V and 8 bases at J; junction bases unmatched: 6. The CDR3 consists of 14 residues. CDR1 SEHNR and CDR2 FQNEAQ come from the germline V gene (reference sequence). Here the CDR3 reads CASSLGQGIEKLFF. Here the CDR3 DNA reads TGTGCCAGCAGCCTGGGACAGGGTATCGAAAAACTGTTTTTT.

The chain recombines TRBV11-2 with TRBJ2-7, with 8 bases identical to TRBD2. This CDR3 region has 14 residues. CDR1 SGHAT and CDR2 FQNNGV come from the germline V gene. J gave up 5 bases and V 5 bases, and 8 bases lay outside the gene matches. For the CDR3, the DNA is TGTGCCAGCAGCGCCCGGACTAGCTTTAACGAGCAGTACTTC. This sequence encodes CASSARTSFNEQYF.

This rearrangement joins TRBV7-9 to TRBJ1-4; D remains unclear. The CDR3 extends over 16 amino acids. The V gene lost 1 base and the J gene lost 0 bases, with 9 bases spanning the gap. CDR1 is SEHNR, CDR2 FQNEAQ, per germline (reference sequence). The CDR3 spells CASSLGTGSTNEKLFF. CDR3 bases: TGTGCCAGCAGCTTAGGAACCGGTTCAACTAATGAAAAACTGTTTTTT.